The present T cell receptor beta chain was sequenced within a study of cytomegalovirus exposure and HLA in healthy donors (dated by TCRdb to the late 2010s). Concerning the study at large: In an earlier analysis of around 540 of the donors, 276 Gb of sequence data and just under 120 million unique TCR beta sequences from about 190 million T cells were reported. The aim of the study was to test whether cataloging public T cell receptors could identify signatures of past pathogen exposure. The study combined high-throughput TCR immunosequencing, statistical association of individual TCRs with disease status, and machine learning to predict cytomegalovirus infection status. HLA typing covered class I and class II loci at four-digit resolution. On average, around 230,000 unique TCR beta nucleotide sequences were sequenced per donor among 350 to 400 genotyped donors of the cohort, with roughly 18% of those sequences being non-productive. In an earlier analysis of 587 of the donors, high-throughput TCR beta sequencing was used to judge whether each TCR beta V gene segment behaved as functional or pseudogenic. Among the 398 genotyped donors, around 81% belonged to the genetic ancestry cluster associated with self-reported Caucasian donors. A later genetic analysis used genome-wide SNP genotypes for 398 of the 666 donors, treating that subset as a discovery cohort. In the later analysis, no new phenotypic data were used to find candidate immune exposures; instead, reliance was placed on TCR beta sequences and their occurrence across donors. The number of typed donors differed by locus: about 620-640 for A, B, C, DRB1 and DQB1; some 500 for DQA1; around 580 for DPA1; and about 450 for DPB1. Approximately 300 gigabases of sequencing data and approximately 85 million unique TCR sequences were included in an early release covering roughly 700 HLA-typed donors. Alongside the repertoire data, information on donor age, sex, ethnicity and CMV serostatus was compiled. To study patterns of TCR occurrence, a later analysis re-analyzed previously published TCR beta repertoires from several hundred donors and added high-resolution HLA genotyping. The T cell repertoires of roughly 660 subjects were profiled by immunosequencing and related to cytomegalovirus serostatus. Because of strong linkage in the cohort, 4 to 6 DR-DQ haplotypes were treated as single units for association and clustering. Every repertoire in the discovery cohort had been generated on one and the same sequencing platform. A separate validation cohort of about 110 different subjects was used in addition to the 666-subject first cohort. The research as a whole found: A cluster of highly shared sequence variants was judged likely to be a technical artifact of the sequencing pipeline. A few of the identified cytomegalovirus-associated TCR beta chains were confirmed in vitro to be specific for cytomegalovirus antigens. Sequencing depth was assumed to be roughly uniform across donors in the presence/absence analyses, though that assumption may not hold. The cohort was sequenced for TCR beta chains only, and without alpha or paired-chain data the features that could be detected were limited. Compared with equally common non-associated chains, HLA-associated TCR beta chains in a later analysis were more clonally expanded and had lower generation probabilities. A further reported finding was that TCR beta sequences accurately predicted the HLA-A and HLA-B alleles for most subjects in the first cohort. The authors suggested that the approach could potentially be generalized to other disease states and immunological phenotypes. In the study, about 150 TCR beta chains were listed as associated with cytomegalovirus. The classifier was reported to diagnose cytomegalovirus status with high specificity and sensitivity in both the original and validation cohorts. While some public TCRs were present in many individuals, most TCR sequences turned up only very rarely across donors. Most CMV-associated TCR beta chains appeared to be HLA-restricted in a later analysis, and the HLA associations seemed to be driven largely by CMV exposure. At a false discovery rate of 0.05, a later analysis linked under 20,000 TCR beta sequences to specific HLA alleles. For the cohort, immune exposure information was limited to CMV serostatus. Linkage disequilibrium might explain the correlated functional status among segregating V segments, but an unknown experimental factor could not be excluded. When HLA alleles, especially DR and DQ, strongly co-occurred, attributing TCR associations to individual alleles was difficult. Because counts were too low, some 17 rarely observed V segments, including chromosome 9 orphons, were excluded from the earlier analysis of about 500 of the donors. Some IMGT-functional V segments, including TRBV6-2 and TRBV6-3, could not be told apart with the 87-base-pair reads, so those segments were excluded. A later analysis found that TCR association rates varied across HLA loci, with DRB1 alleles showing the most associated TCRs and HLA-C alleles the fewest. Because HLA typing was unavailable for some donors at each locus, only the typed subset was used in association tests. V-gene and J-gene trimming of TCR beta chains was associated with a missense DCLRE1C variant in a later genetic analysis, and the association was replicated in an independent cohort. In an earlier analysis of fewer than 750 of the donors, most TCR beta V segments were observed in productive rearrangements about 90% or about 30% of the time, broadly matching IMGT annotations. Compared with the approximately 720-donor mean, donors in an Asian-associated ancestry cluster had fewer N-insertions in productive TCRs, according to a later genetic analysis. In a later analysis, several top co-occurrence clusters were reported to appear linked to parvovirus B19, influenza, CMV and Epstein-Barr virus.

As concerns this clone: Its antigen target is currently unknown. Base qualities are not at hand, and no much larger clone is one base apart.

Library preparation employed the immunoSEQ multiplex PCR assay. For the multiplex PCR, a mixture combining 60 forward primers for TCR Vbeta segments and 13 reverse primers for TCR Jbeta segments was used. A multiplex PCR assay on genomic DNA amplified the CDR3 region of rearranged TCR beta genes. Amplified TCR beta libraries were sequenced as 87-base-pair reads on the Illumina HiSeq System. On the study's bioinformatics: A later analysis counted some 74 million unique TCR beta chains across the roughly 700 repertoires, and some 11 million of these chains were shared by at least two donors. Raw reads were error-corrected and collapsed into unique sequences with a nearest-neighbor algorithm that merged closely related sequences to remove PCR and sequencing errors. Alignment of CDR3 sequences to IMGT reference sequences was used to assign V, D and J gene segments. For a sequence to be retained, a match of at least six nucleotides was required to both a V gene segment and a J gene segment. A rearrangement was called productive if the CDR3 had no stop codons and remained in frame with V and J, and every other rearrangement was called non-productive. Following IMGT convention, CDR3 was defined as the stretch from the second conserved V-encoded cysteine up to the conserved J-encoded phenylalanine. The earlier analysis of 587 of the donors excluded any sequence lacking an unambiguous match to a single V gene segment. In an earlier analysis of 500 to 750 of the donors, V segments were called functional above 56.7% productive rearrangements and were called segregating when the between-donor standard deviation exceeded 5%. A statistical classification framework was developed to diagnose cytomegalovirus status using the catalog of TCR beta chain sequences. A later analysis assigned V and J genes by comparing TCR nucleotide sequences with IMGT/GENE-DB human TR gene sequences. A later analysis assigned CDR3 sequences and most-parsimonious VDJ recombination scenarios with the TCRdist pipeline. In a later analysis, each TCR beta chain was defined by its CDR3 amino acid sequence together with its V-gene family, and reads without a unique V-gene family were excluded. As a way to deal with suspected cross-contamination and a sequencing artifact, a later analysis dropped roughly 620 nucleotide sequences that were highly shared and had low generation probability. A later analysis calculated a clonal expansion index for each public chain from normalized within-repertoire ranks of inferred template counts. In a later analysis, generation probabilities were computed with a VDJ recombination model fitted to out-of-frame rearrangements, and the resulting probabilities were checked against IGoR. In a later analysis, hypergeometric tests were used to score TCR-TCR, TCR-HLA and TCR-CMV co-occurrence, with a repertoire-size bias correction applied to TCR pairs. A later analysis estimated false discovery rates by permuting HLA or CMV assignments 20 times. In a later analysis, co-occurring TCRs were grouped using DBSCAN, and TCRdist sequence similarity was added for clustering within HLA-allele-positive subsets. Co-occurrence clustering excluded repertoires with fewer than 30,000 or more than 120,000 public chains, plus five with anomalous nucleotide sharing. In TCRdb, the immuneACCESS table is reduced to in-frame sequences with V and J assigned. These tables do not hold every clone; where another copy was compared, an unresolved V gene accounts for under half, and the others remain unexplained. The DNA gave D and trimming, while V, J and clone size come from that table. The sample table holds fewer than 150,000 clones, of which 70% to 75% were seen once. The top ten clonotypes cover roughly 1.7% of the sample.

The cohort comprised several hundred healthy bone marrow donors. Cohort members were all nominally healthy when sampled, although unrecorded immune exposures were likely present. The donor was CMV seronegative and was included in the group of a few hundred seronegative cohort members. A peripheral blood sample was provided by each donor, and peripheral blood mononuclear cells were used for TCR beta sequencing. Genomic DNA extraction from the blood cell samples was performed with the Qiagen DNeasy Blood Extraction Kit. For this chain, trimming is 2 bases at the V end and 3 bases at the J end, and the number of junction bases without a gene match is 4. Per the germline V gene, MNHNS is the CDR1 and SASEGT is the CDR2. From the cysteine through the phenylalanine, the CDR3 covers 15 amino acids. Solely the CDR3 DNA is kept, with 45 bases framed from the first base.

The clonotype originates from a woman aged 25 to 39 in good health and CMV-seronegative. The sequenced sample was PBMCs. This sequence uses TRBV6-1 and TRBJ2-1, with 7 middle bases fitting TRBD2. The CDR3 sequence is CASSELSGVYNEQFF. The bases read TGTGCCAGCAGTGAATTGAGCGGGGTCTACAATGAGCAGTTCTTC.